A single sample gave rise to the 19 T cell receptor beta chains below, sequenced in a study of blood T cell repertoires in COVID-19. This table comes from immunoSEQ multiplex PCR, and its TCRdb copy is limited to in-frame clones, with some not included. The sample lists approximately 260,000 clones; approximately 83% were seen once. Sequenced sample: peripheral blood. The receptors stem from a woman between 65 and 79 years old with acute or convalescent COVID-19.

The chain couples TRBV6-6 to TRBJ1-1; 7 bases align to TRBD1. The CDR3 is 15 residues long. CDR1 MNHNY and CDR2 SVGAGI come from the germline V gene (reference sequence). The V gene end was trimmed by 2 bases and the J gene end by 0 bases; junction bases not matched to a gene: 3. This chain's CDR3 is CASSYPRGLNTEAFF. Written as DNA, the CDR3 is TGTGCCAGCAGTTACCCCAGGGGGTTGAACACTGAAGCTTTCTTT.

This sequence joins TRBV7-2 and TRBJ2-1; TRBD2 matches at 9 bases. CDR1 is SGHTA, CDR2 FQGNSA, per germline. This CDR3 is 13 amino acids long. V trimming: 9 bases; J trimming: 5 bases; junction bases outside the gene matches: 5. CDR3 sequence reads: CARSERGDNEQFF. CDR3 nucleotide sequence: TGTGCCAGGTCGGAGCGGGGGGACAATGAGCAGTTCTTC.

The chain employs TRBV6-2 or TRBV6-3 and TRBJ1-5; possibly TRBD1 for D (5 bases). This CDR3 has 16 residues. Germline-derived CDR1 and CDR2 are MNHEY and SVGEGT. The V and J ends lost 0 bases and 4 bases respectively, with 13 bases between them. The CDR3 loop reads CASSYSRGGGNQPQHF. The CDR3 DNA reads as TGTGCCAGCAGTTACTCCCGGGGGGGAGGGAATCAGCCCCAGCATTTT.

This clone was found once. This chain links TRBV12-3 or TRBV12-4 with TRBJ2-2; no clear D gene. With 5 bases removed from V and 3 bases from J, the gap between germline ends came to 7 bases. The CDR3 is made up of 13 amino acids. The CDR3 DNA reads TGTGCCAGCAGTGGTTCGGACACCGGGGAGCTGTTTTTT. Translated: CASSGSDTGELFF.

The chain recombines TRBV7-9 with TRBJ1-1; TRBD1 aligns across 8 bases. There are 13 residues in the CDR3. Germline V gene data show CDR1 as SEHNR and CDR2 as FQNEAQ (reference sequence). The V gene end was trimmed by 6 bases and the J gene end by 5 bases; junction bases not matched to a gene: 5. The CDR3 bases are TGTGCCAGCAGACTTGGACAGGGAACTGAAGCTTTCTTT. It encodes CASRLGQGTEAFF.

This chain joins TRBV19 and TRBJ1-1; 8 nucleotides align to TRBD1. The CDR3 loop spans 13 amino acids. Germline loops: CDR1 LNHDA, CDR2 SQIVND (reference sequence). Trimming cost V 10 bases and J 5 bases; bases outside gene matches: 9. The chain's CDR3 is CATQDREGTEAFF. Written as DNA, the CDR3 is TGTGCCACTCAGGACAGGGAGGGAACTGAAGCTTTCTTT.

The rearrangement uses TRBV6-4 and TRBJ1-2; 8 bases are a match to TRBD1. CDR3 size: 14 residues. In germline, CDR1 is MRHNA, CDR2 SNTAGT. V gave up 6 bases and J gave up 6 bases; unmatched junction bases: 9. The CDR3 nucleotides are TGTGCCAGCAGGGTAAACAGGGGGTCGGATGGCTACACCTTC. Its translation: CASRVNRGSDGYTF.

This clone appeared once. The chain uses TRBV4-1 and TRBJ1-2; 7 bases are a match to TRBD1. This CDR3 is built from 17 residues. CDR1 is MGHRA and CDR2 is YSYEKL in the germline V gene. V shed 1 base, J shed 6 bases, and the junction held 14 bases outside the gene matches. For the CDR3, the DNA is TGCGCCAGCAGCCAAGGGGGCCAGGGACAGAAAAGCGATGGCTACACCTTC. Amino acid sequence: CASSQGGQGQKSDGYTF.

The chain links TRBV10-3 to TRBJ1-6, with 7 bases identical to TRBD1. The CDR3 is 14 residues long. V lost 6 bases to trimming and J lost 6 bases; unmatched junction nucleotides: 5. From germline, CDR1 is ENHRY and CDR2 SYGVKD. The CDR3 sequence: CAIRAGTVNSPLHF. The DNA of the CDR3 is TGTGCCATCAGAGCCGGGACAGTTAATTCACCCCTCCACTTT.

The V and J genes are TRBV5-1 and TRBJ2-2; 10 positions match TRBD2. Per the germline V gene, CDR1 is SGHRS and CDR2 is YFSETQ. The V segment lost 4 bases and the J segment 5 bases; nucleotides outside the gene matches: 5. This CDR3 contains 15 residues. The CDR3: CASSLAGALTGELFF. CDR3 coding DNA: TGCGCCAGCAGCCTAGCGGGGGCGCTAACCGGGGAGCTGTTTTTT.

V and J are TRBV5-1 and TRBJ2-5, with 11 bases matching TRBD2. The CDR3 is 16 amino acids. Germline lookup yields CDR1 SGHRS and CDR2 YFSETQ. V gave up 0 bases and J gave up 5 bases; unmatched junction bases: 6. This CDR3 reads CASSLEASGGSETQYF. The CDR3 DNA reads as TGCGCCAGCAGCTTGGAGGCTAGCGGGGGGTCGGAGACCCAGTACTTC.

The chain has TRBV19 and TRBJ2-7; TRBD1 agrees at 9 bases. Germline V gene data show CDR1 as LNHDA and CDR2 as SQIVND (reference sequence). With 7 bases clipped from V and 8 bases from J, the junction kept 12 bases outside the gene matches. CDR3 length: 14 amino acids. The CDR3 nucleotides are TGTGCCAGTACAAGAACAGGGGGCTCAACTAAGCAGTACTTC. It codes for CASTRTGGSTKQYF.

The rearrangement uses TRBV11-2 and TRBJ2-3; D perhaps matches TRBD2 (7 bases). CDR1 and CDR2 from the germline V gene are SGHAT and FQNNGV. V shed 2 bases and J shed 3 bases, with 21 bases lying between them. This CDR3 is built from 18 residues. CDR3 nucleotides: TGTGCCAGCAGCTTACGGGCGGGGGCACGTAAGGGGACAGATACGCAGTATTTT. Translating gives CASSLRAGARKGTDTQYF.

The chain couples TRBV3-1 (or the pseudogene TRBV3-2) to TRBJ1-3, with a weak D call TRBD1 (6 bases). Germline V gene lookup returns CDR1 LGHDT and CDR2 YNNKEL (reference sequence). This CDR3 contains 15 residues. With 3 bases removed from V and 2 bases from J, the gap between germline ends came to 11 bases. CDR3 in amino acids: CASSQTPGAGNTIYF. The DNA of the CDR3 is TGTGCCAGCAGCCAGACGCCAGGGGCTGGAAACACCATATATTTT.

The chain combines TRBV6-5 with TRBJ1-2, with a weak D call TRBD1 (5 bases). The V gene's germline CDR1 is MNHEY and CDR2 SVGAGI. V shed 6 bases and J shed 4 bases, with 9 bases lying between them. The length of the CDR3 is 12 residues. Written as DNA, the CDR3 is TGTGCCAGCAGCAGGGTCGGCTATGGCTACACCTTC. Encoded protein: CASSRVGYGYTF.

The chain combines TRBV6-5 with TRBJ1-1; 7 bases are a match to TRBD1. V was pared by 3 bases and J by 9 bases, with 4 bases of the junction left unmatched. The CDR3 is 12 residues long. The germline V gene encodes CDR1 MNHEY and CDR2 SVGAGI. The DNA for the CDR3 is TGTGCCAGCAGTTATCCTAGGGGGCAAGCTTTCTTT. Translated, it gives CASSYPRGQAFF.

The chain employs TRBV6-5 and TRBJ2-7; D gene ambiguous. The CDR3 runs 14 residues. The V and J ends lost 2 bases and 0 bases respectively, with 8 bases between them. The germline gives CDR1 MNHEY, CDR2 SVGAGI. The CDR3 spells CASSYQRSSYEQYF. DNA for the CDR3: TGTGCCAGCAGTTACCAACGGAGCTCCTACGAGCAGTACTTC.

The V call is TRBV4-2, the J call TRBJ2-5; TRBD2 matches at 12 bases. There are 15 residues in the CDR3. With V trimmed by 4 bases and J by 1 base, 1 base remained unmatched. Germline V lookup: CDR1 LGHNA, CDR2 YNFKEQ. CDR3 in DNA: TGTGCCAGCAGCCGACTAGCGGGGGCCCAAGAGACCCAGTACTTC. Protein product: CASSRLAGAQETQYF.

V is TRBV7-2 and J is TRBJ2-7, with 8 bases aligning to TRBD2. Germline V gene sequence: CDR1 SGHTA, CDR2 FQGNSA. The CDR3 has 13 residues. With 3 bases clipped from V and 3 bases from J, the junction kept 1 base outside the gene matches. CDR3 sequence (DNA): TGTGCCAGCAGCTTGAGCGGGGGCTACGAGCAGTACTTC. Translating it yields CASSLSGGYEQYF.